This T cell receptor beta chain is drawn from a study of T cell repertoires in cytomegalovirus infection. Study summary: Well-studied HLA-B-restricted CMV epitopes were used in the study alongside recently identified HLA-C-restricted ones. Public signatures in TCR beta pointed to CMV infection and matching HLA type.

This clonotype was seen a handful of times. The antigen is undetermined. This CDR3 has 18 residues. Trimming left V 0 bases short and J 0 bases short, with 14 bases between. In germline, CDR1 is LGHNA, CDR2 YSLEER. From the reads, TCRdb called clonotypes with MiXCR, one entry per CDR3 protein. The data hold approximately 81,000 distinct CDR3 sequences, with under 30% observed a single time. General observations from the study: It was HLA-C-restricted CMV-specific TCR beta clonotypes that dominated the response ex vivo.

This chain connects TRBV4-3 to TRBJ2-2; maybe TRBD2 (7 bases). The clonotype was recovered from a human donor in good health (CMV status not recorded). Some clones in this sample may be carry-over from other donors' samples. The material sequenced was CD8+ T cells from cultured PBMCs, taken from culture after CMV antigen stimulation. CDR3 nucleotides: TGCGCCAGCAGCCAAGATTGGGGGGGGACAACGAACACCGGGGAGCTGTTTTTT. It encodes CASSQDWGGTTNTGELFF.